What follows is one T cell receptor (beta chain) and its context. This clone has just a few counts. The specificity of this receptor is unknown. Nothing much larger sits one base from this clone, and base qualities are not available. This specimen belongs to a study of beta chain features in type 1 diabetes (dated by TCRdb to between 2017 and 2018). Some background on the complete study: Patients and healthy donors did not differ in mean age, gender distribution, total cell number or subset yield. A total of roughly 100 million sorted cells were examined across all samples, and the number of cells per subset was strongly correlated with RNA yield. In the study, TCRB repertoires of sorted circulating CD4+ T cell subsets from recently diagnosed type 1 diabetes patients were compared with those of matched healthy donors. Naive and central memory subsets were obtained from all 30 or so donors, but regulatory and stem cell-like memory subsets were isolated from only 8 patients and about 8 healthy donors.

A single peripheral blood draw of roughly 0.11 L on average was collected from each donor into heparinised tubes. Naive, central memory, regulatory and stem cell-like memory CD4+ T cells were sorted on a BD FACSAria II using a panel including CD45RO, CCR7, CD25, CD127, CD95 and CD27. All sorted populations exceeded 95% purity. PBMCs were isolated immediately by Lymphoprep density gradient centrifugation and stained directly without culture. So that batch effects would be minimized, each experiment stained and sorted samples in pairs, pairing one healthy donor with one patient. Sequences MNHNS (CDR1) and SASEGT (CDR2) are obtained from the germline V gene. Counted from cysteine to phenylalanine, this CDR3 has 15 amino acids. Just CDR3 DNA is preserved here, 45 bases in frame from base 1. V is pruned by 3 bases and J by 10 bases, leaving 12 bases of the junction without a gene match. The entire amount of isolated RNA was reverse transcribed using the High Capacity cDNA Reverse Transcription Kit, so the sequenced TCRB transcripts were expressed ones. Naive, central memory and regulatory T cell samples underwent deep immunoSEQ sequencing, averaging about 3.57 million total reads per sample. Sorted cells were lysed in RLT buffer and RNA was extracted with DNase-treated RNeasy Micro or Mini kits, depending on cell number. To prevent cross-contamination, each cell subset was processed individually, whereas patient and healthy donor samples were processed jointly. TCRB sequences were amplified from cDNA with the immunoSEQ multiplex PCR, producing 87-bp fragments spanning the CDR3 region. The amplicons were sequenced using the Illumina HiSeq platform. The original methods were these. Synthetic template baselines were used to correct PCR bias computationally, reads within Hamming distance 2 were collapsed, and singletons that could not be merged were discarded. By aligning reads against IMGT, V, D and J genes, CDR3 length, and insertions or deletions at six rearrangement sites were assigned. Within each subset, clonotype counts were normalized to sorted cell number, after which true diversity and Gini coefficients were computed with the tcR R package. The overlap coefficient, calculated on TCRB nucleotide sequences, was used to measure repertoire sharing. Out-of-frame TCRB sequences from naive cells were analyzed as a proxy for the pre-selection repertoire. TCRdb holds this immuneACCESS table with in-frame rearrangements only. Some clones are missing; in checked studies, unresolved V genes explain under half, and the rest has no known cause. V, J and clone size were drawn from that table, and D and trimming were deduced from the DNA. Here the sample has roughly 260,000 clones; around 21% occur a single time. The ten largest account for about 0.028% of the sample.

General conclusions and limits of the study: Because the HLA sub-analyses included only small numbers of individuals, any influence of HLA type on TCRB rearrangement was left unresolved. Because cDNA rather than genomic DNA was sequenced, highly expressing activated cells could have been over-represented, although no difference in activation and CD3 levels was found between groups. PCR may preferentially amplify shorter templates, but because patient and control samples were amplified and corrected together, any resulting skew would affect both groups equally. Fewer insertions and more nucleotide deletions at VDJ recombination sites were observed in patients with type 1 diabetes, implying thymic rearrangement abnormalities. In all four CD4+ subsets, TCRB CDR3 length was moderately but significantly shorter in type 1 diabetes patients. Naive, central memory and regulatory TCRB repertoires appeared to be more similar among patients than among healthy donors.

This receptor chain uses TRBV6-1 and TRBJ2-1, with 7 junctional bases fitting TRBD1. Material for sequencing was naive CD4+ T cells from blood. This specimen's cell subset or site label, interpreted: true naive CD4+ T cells. The clonotype originates from a woman in her forties with type 1 diabetes. The CDR3 protein sequence reads: CASSDRPGQRLEQFF. The DNA is TGTGCCAGCAGTGACCGCCCGGGACAGCGGCTGGAGCAGTTCTTC.